Listed here is a single T cell receptor (beta chain). Its antigen remains unknown. Data came from immunoSEQ multiplex PCR; TCRdb stores just in-frame clones and leaves some out. The repertoire holds around 110,000 clones, with more than 75% as singletons. From germline, CDR1 is SGHRS and CDR2 YFSETQ. The ends lost 0 bases at V and 2 bases at J; junction bases unmatched: 7. This CDR3 is built from 16 residues. This sample stems from a study of radiotherapy plus CTLA-4 blockade in lung cancer. Points from the study as a whole: Tumor-origin TCR clones grew in blood after radiotherapy plus ipilimumab.

Specimen: peripheral blood, collected from a patient treated with radiotherapy plus ipilimumab. The chain has TRBV5-1 and TRBJ2-5; TRBD2 aligns across 7 bases. The TCR originated in a human donor with non-small cell lung cancer that progressed on radiotherapy plus ipilimumab. Some clones in this sample may be carry-over from other donors' samples. The CDR3 coding sequence is TGCGCCAGCAGCTTGGGCATGACGGGGGGTCAAGAGACCCAGTACTTC. Translating gives CASSLGMTGGQETQYF.